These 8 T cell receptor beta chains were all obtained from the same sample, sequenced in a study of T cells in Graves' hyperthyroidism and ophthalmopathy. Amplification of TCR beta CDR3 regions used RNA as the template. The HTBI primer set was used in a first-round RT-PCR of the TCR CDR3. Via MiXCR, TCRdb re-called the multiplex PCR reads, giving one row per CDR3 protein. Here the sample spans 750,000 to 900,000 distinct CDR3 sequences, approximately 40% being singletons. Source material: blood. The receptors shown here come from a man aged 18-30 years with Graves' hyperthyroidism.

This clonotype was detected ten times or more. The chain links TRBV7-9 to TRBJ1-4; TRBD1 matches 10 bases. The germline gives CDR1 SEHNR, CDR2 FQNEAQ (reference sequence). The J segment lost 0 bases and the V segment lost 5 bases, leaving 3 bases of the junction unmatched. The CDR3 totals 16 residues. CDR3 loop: CASSTGQGATNEKLFF. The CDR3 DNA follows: TGTGCCAGCAGCACCGGACAGGGGGCAACTAATGAAAAACTGTTTTTT.

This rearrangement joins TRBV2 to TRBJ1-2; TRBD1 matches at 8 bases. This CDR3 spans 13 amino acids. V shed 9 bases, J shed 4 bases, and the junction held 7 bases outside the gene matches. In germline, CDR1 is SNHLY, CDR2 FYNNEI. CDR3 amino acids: CASRPGQAYGYTF. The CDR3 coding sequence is TGTGCCAGTCGGCCGGGACAGGCCTATGGCTACACCTTC.

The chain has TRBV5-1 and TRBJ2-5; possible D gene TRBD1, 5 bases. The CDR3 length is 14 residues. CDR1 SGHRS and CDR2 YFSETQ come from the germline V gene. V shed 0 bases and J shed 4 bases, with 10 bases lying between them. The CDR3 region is CASSLAGNGETQYF. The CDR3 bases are TGCGCCAGCAGCTTGGCAGGGAACGGAGAGACCCAGTACTTC.

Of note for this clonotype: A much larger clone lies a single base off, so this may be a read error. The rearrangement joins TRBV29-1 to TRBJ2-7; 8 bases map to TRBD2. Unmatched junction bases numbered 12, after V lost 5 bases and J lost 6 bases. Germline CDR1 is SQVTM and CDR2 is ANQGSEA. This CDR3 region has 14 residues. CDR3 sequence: CSVIDARGGCEQYF. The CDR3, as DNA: TGCAGCGTTATAGACGCTCGGGGGGGGTGCGAGCAGTACTTC.

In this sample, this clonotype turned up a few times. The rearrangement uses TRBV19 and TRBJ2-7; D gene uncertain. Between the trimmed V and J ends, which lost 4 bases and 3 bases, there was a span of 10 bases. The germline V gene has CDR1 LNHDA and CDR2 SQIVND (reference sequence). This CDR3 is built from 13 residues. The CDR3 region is CASSKGGGYEQYF. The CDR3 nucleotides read TGTGCCAGTAGTAAGGGTGGCGGCTACGAGCAGTACTTC.

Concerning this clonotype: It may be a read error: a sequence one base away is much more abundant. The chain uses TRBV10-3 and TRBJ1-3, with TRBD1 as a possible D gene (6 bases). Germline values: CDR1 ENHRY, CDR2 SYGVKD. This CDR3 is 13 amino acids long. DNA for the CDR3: TGTGCCATCAGAGGGGGATCTGGAGACACCATATATTTT. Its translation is CAIRGGSGDTIYF.

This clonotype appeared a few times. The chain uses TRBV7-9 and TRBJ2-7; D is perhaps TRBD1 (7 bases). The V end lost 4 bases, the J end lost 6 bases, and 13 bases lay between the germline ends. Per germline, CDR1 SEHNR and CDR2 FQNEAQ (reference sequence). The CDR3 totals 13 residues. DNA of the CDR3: TGTGCCAGCAGCTCCCAGGGGGGCGCCGAGCAGTACTTC. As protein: CASSSQGGAEQYF.

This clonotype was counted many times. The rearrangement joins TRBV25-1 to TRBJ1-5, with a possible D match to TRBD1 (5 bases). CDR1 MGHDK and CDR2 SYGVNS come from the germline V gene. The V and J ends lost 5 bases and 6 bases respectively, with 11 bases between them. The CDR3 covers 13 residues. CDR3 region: CASSSRAGQPQHF. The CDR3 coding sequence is TGTGCCAGCAGTTCCAGGGCGGGTCAGCCCCAGCATTTT.